This paragraph reports one T cell receptor (beta chain). Its antigen is unidentified. TCR sequencing used cDNA made by reverse transcription of extracted RNA. Using immunoSEQ multiplex PCR, the repertoire was profiled, and TCRdb retains in-frame clones only, with some absent. The sample has around 35,000 clones; roughly 53% are singletons. The sample comes from a study of CD8+ T cells in alopecia areata. V lost 3 bases, J lost 6 bases, and 4 bases lay in between. The germline V gene has CDR1 SQVTM and CDR2 ANQGSEA. The CDR3 has 10 amino acids. CD4+ cells of about 5 patients were subjected to sorting into CD25+CD127- cells. Lesional scalp punch biopsies and peripheral blood came from alopecia areata patients. PBMCs, the starting material, were the source of sorted CD4+ and CD8+ T cells. Study observations and caveats: Researchers reported that TCR sharing among patients proved less clear than in mice, possibly HLA-linked. Sequencing of scalp samples also captures resident alphabeta T cells of normal skin.

Material for sequencing was CD4+ Tregs sorted from blood. This TCR was sampled from a human donor with alopecia areata. The gene calls are TRBV29-1 and TRBJ2-3; D is unresolved. CDR3 region: CSVERDTQYF. CDR3 coding DNA: TGCAGCGTTGAGAGGGATACGCAGTATTTT.